This T cell receptor beta chain was documented in a study of cytomegalovirus exposure and HLA in healthy donors (dated by TCRdb to 2017 to 2019). Regarding the research as a whole: According to an earlier analysis of 550 to 750 of the donors, roughly 180 million T cells yielded over 100 million unique TCR beta sequences and 276 Gb of sequence data. Approximately 300 gigabases of sequencing data and roughly 80 million unique TCR sequences made up an early release that covered over 550 HLA-typed donors. Of the approximately 400 genotyped donors, 65% to 90% fell in the genetic ancestry cluster associated with self-reported Caucasian donors. The study aimed to test whether cataloging public T cell receptors could reveal signatures of past pathogen exposure. The T cell repertoires of 700 or so subjects were profiled by immunosequencing and related to cytomegalovirus serostatus. Along with the approximately 650-subject first cohort, a separate validation cohort of about 110 different subjects was used. High-throughput TCR immunosequencing, statistical association of individual TCRs with disease status, and machine learning were combined to predict cytomegalovirus infection status. In a later analysis, previously published TCR beta repertoires from about 640 donors were re-analyzed and high-resolution HLA genotyping was added so that TCR occurrence patterns could be studied. Rather than using new phenotypic data, the later analysis identified candidate immune exposures from TCR beta sequences and from how often those sequences occurred across donors. In an earlier analysis of roughly 580 of the donors, high-throughput TCR beta sequencing was used to judge whether each TCR beta V gene segment behaved as functional or pseudogenic. Donor age, sex, ethnicity and CMV serostatus were compiled alongside the repertoire data. Genome-wide SNP genotypes for about 55% of the roughly 670 donors were used in a later genetic analysis, which treated that subset as a discovery cohort. All discovery cohort repertoires had been generated using a single sequencing platform. HLA typing included class I and class II loci at four-digit resolution. Typing coverage differed by locus: A, B, C, DRB1 and DQB1 were typed in roughly 620-640 donors, DQA1 in about 510, DPA1 in around 610, and DPB1 in 450 to 490. Roughly five DR-DQ haplotypes were handled as single units for association and clustering, since linkage in the cohort was strong. Among 398 genotyped donors of the cohort, an average of about 240,000 unique TCR beta nucleotide sequences were sequenced per donor, roughly a sixth of them non-productive.

V is trimmed back by 0 bases and J by 4 bases, and the junction contains 2 bases that no gene match accounts for. CDR1 is given as SGHRS and CDR2 as YFSETQ, both from the germline V gene. Inclusive of the bounding cysteine and phenylalanine, the CDR3 is 15 residues long. Only CDR3 DNA remains: 45 bases, in frame from the first base. Comment on this clone: The antigen it recognizes is unknown. No base-level quality is on record; no much larger clone is a single base apart.

Library preparation used the immunoSEQ multiplex PCR assay. For the multiplex PCR, a mixture combining 60 forward primers for TCR Vbeta segments and 13 reverse primers for TCR Jbeta segments was used. The CDR3 region of rearranged TCR beta genes was amplified from genomic DNA with a multiplex PCR assay. The amplified TCR beta libraries were sequenced on the Illumina HiSeq System as 87-base-pair reads. On the study's bioinformatics: A later analysis counted some 80 million unique TCR beta chains across the 670 or so repertoires, and 10 million to 11 million of these chains were shared by at least two donors. Raw reads were error-corrected and collapsed into unique sequences with a nearest-neighbor algorithm that merged closely related sequences to remove PCR and sequencing errors. CDR3 sequences were aligned to IMGT reference sequences to assign V, D and J gene segments. Each retained sequence needed at least a six-nucleotide match to both a V gene segment and a J gene segment. A rearrangement counted as productive if the CDR3 had no stop codons and remained in frame with V and J, and every other rearrangement counted as non-productive. Following IMGT convention, CDR3 was defined as the stretch from the second conserved V-encoded cysteine up to the conserved J-encoded phenylalanine. The earlier analysis of approximately 590 of the donors excluded any sequence lacking an unambiguous match to a single V gene segment. In an earlier analysis of some 590 of the donors, V segments were called functional above 56.7% productive rearrangements and were called segregating when the between-donor standard deviation exceeded 5%. A statistical classification framework was built for diagnosing cytomegalovirus status from the catalog of TCR beta chain sequences. In a later analysis, TCR nucleotide sequences were compared against IMGT/GENE-DB human TR gene sequences so that V and J genes could be assigned. In a later analysis, CDR3 sequences and most-parsimonious VDJ recombination scenarios were assigned using the TCRdist pipeline. In a later analysis, every TCR beta chain was defined by the combination of its CDR3 amino acid sequence and its V-gene family, and reads without a unique V-gene family were dropped. A later analysis removed 592 highly shared, low-generation-probability nucleotide sequences to deal with suspected cross-contamination and a sequencing artifact. In a later analysis, a clonal expansion index was calculated for each public chain from normalized within-repertoire ranks of inferred template counts. In a later analysis, generation probabilities were computed using a VDJ recombination model fitted to out-of-frame rearrangements, and the results were checked against IGoR. Hypergeometric tests were used in a later analysis to score TCR-TCR, TCR-HLA and TCR-CMV co-occurrence, with a repertoire-size bias correction applied to the TCR pairs. A later analysis estimated false discovery rates by permuting HLA or CMV assignments 20 times. In a later analysis, co-occurring TCRs were grouped using DBSCAN, and TCRdist sequence similarity was added for clustering within HLA-allele-positive subsets. Repertoires with fewer than 30,000 or more than 120,000 public chains, plus five repertoires with anomalous nucleotide sharing, were excluded from co-occurrence clustering. TCRdb obtained this table from immuneACCESS and retained in-frame rearrangements with V and J assigned. These tables miss some clones; where compared with another copy, unresolved V genes account for less than half of the shortfall, and the remainder is unexplained. Clone size and the V and J calls come from that table; the DNA yielded D and trimming. In all, the sample holds approximately 160,000 clones, and 80% to 90% of those were seen once. The ten largest account for approximately 0.8% of the sample.

Results and caveats for the whole study, not just this receptor: In a later analysis, the rate of TCR association differed among HLA loci, with DRB1 alleles having the most associated TCRs and HLA-C alleles having the fewest. In both the original and validation cohorts, the classifier was reported to diagnose cytomegalovirus status with high specificity and sensitivity. Most CMV-associated TCR beta chains appeared to be HLA-restricted in a later analysis, and the HLA associations seemed to be driven largely by CMV exposure. Roughly uniform sequencing depth across donors was assumed in presence/absence analyses, although this assumption may not hold. In an earlier analysis of some 640 of the donors, most TCR beta V segments were observed in productive rearrangements about 87% or about 30% of the time, broadly matching IMGT annotations. A cluster of highly shared sequence variants was judged likely to be a technical artifact of the sequencing pipeline. At a false discovery rate of 0.05, a later analysis linked 16,000 or so TCR beta sequences to specific HLA alleles. In a later genetic analysis, a missense DCLRE1C variant was associated with V-gene and J-gene trimming of TCR beta chains, and the association was replicated in an independent cohort. Most TCR sequences were seen in very few donors, while some public TCRs were found in many individuals. Some IMGT-functional V segments, including TRBV6-2 and TRBV6-3, could not be told apart with the 87-base-pair reads, so those segments were excluded. In vitro tests confirmed that a few of the cytomegalovirus-associated TCR beta chains recognize cytomegalovirus antigens. In this cohort, only TCR beta chains were sequenced, and detectable features were limited by the absence of alpha or paired-chain data. According to a later genetic analysis, donors in an Asian-associated ancestry cluster had fewer N-insertions in productive TCRs than the roughly 670-donor mean. Because HLA typing was unavailable for some donors at each locus, only the typed subset was used in association tests. The authors suggested that the approach could potentially be extended to other disease states and immunological phenotypes. A total of 164 TCR beta chains were listed by the study as associated with cytomegalovirus. Linkage disequilibrium might explain the correlated functional status among segregating V segments, but an unknown experimental factor could not be excluded. The only immune exposure information available for the cohort was CMV serostatus. According to a later analysis, parvovirus B19, influenza, CMV and Epstein-Barr virus appeared linked to several top co-occurrence clusters. Assigning TCR associations to individual alleles was difficult when HLA alleles, especially DR and DQ, strongly co-occurred. Some 16 rarely observed V segments, including chromosome 9 orphons, were excluded from the earlier analysis of approximately 500 of the donors because counts were too low. In a later analysis, HLA-associated TCR beta chains were found to be more clonally expanded and to have lower generation probabilities than equally common non-associated chains. A further reported finding was that TCR beta sequences accurately predicted the HLA-A and HLA-B alleles for most subjects in the first cohort.

The cohort comprised fewer than 750 healthy bone marrow donors. Cohort members were all nominally healthy when sampled, although unrecorded immune exposures were likely present. The donor was CMV seronegative and belonged to the group of 380 or so seronegative cohort members. Every donor gave a peripheral blood sample, and the peripheral blood mononuclear cells from that sample were used for TCR beta sequencing. The Qiagen DNeasy Blood Extraction Kit was used to extract genomic DNA from the blood cell samples. The sample consisted of PBMCs. In this chain, TRBV5-1 is recombined with TRBJ2-7, and TRBD1 matches 12 of the central bases. The sequence derives from a woman younger than 30 in good health and CMV-seronegative. The CDR3 reads as follows: CASSLVGQGAYEQYF. The base sequence is TGCGCCAGCAGCTTGGTGGGACAGGGGGCGTACGAGCAGTACTTC.